The clone carrying this T cell receptor (beta chain) was seen just once. The CDR3 length is 16 residues. The ends lost 3 bases at V and 7 bases at J; junction bases unmatched: 14. From germline, CDR1 is MDHEN and CDR2 SYDVKM. The data were taken from a study of cytomegalovirus exposure and HLA in healthy donors. The PCR used 60 Vbeta and 13 Jbeta primers. The table came from immunoSEQ multiplex PCR; TCRdb's copy has only in-frame clones and leaves some out. The table shows over 55,000 clones, with over 60% occurring only once. The clonotype originates from a man aged 40-50 years in good health and CMV-seropositive. Sequenced input: PBMCs. The V gene is TRBV28, the J gene TRBJ1-1, with 7 positions matching TRBD1. This CDR3 is CASSFSYPAGGNEAFF. CDR3 DNA: TGTGCCAGCAGTTTTAGCTACCCGGCAGGGGGGAATGAAGCTTTCTTT.